The sequence of this T cell receptor beta chain was determined in a study of blood T cell repertoires in COVID-19. Sequencing was performed with immunoSEQ multiplex PCR; in TCRdb, only in-frame clones are kept and a portion is missing. The data hold some 200,000 clones, with approximately 82% observed a single time. The CDR3 length is 15 residues. V gave up 6 bases and J gave up 2 bases; unmatched junction bases: 9. The germline CDR1 and CDR2 sequences are KGHSH and LQKENI. The source is a human donor with acute or convalescent COVID-19. The donor label of this sample is uncertain. The V call is TRBV18, the J call TRBJ2-7, with 8 bases fitting TRBD2. Sample: peripheral blood. The CDR3 is CASSLTGGAAYEQYF. The CDR3 region has the DNA TGTGCCAGCTCGCTTACCGGGGGGGCAGCCTACGAGCAGTACTTC. Drawing the rest from reference TRBV18 and TRBJ2-7, the complete variable domain is NAGVMQNPRHLVRRRGQEARLRCSPMKGHSHVYWYRQLPEEGLKFMVYLQKENIIDESGMPKERFSAEFPKEGPSILRIQQVVRGDSAAYFCASSLTGGAAYEQYFGPGTRLTVT.